This T cell receptor (beta chain) was recorded in a study of T-cell memory formation after mild COVID-19 (dated by TCRdb to the early 2020s). For the wider study: TCR sequence clusters from the two donors were found to be largely donor specific. T-cell clones expanding and contracting after mild COVID-19 in a couple of donors were tracked by longitudinal TCRalpha and TCRbeta repertoire sequencing. Two young, previously healthy adult volunteers, one female and one male, were included in the cohort. Findings and caveats that apply to the study as a whole: The study covered only a couple of mild cases, and larger cohorts including severe cases with pre-infection samples were considered necessary. The second-wave clones that peaked on day 37 were not confirmed to be SARS-CoV-2 specific. Contracting CD4+ clones appeared mostly in the CM and EM memory subsets, whereas CD8+ clones were enriched in EMRA. The detection of some responding clones in pre-infection memory suggests that pre-existing cross-reactive memory T cells joined the SARS-CoV-2 response. Clones contracting from day 15 to 85 had balanced CD4/CD8 phenotypes, while a second wave expanding from day 15 to 37 was biased towards CD4+.

Reads for this sample came from an Illumina NovaSeq 6000. Using 5'RACE with constant-segment primers, TCRalpha and TCRbeta cDNA libraries were constructed, with sample barcodes and unique molecular identifiers added in the process. RNA was extracted from every sample with Trizol reagent. Amplification of the libraries took two PCR steps, and the second step added a second sample barcode plus Illumina TruSeq adapters. Libraries were sequenced on an Illumina NovaSeq with 2 x 150 bp paired-end reads. For the original study's pipeline: Reads were demultiplexed and collapsed into UMI-guided consensus sequences with migec v1.2.7. With mixcr v2.1.11, UMI consensuses were aligned to TRA and TRB V and J templates and assembled into clonotypes. A clonotype was counted as expanded or contracted only when both edgeR and NoisET called the clonotype significant, with the noise models trained on biological replicates. For edgeR calls, the thresholds were a false discovery rate-adjusted p below 0.01 and a log2 fold-change of 1. PCA with hierarchical clustering of max-normalized trajectories of the 1000 most abundant clonotypes was used as exploratory dynamics analysis. Separately sequenced CD4+ and CD8+ repertoires were used to assign the CD4 or CD8 phenotype of responding clones. TCRdb took the public reads, trimmed them with fastp at Q25, ran MiXCR for clone calling and kept in-frame beta chains. Every distinct CDR3 protein forms one entry, paired with its most common genes and DNA. For this entry, the V and J calls and clone size follow TCRdb and not the study's own pipeline. The sample yields about 440,000 distinct CDR3 sequences; 15% to 25% were counted once. Of the sample, 7.5% to 10% falls within the top ten clones.

V is pared back by 4 bases and J by 9 bases, with 18 bases lying between the germline termini. There are 13 amino acids in the CDR3, from cysteine to phenylalanine inclusive. Solely the CDR3 DNA is kept, with 39 bases framed from the first base. The germline V gene encodes CDR1 SQVTM and CDR2 ANQGSEA. About this clonotype itself: Its specific antigen is unknown. Base-call qualities are not available, and no considerably larger clone is one nucleotide away.

PBMCs were isolated by Ficoll-Paque density gradient centrifugation. The specimen sequenced was PBMCs or a T cell subset sorted from them (not recorded which). The V gene is TRBV29-1 and the J gene is TRBJ2-5, with TRBD2 as a weak D call on 6 bases. The TCR was taken from an adult woman who had mild COVID-19 (a few samples of this study predate the infection). The sample titles of this study are shuffled in the database, so cell type and time point are left out; the donor was told from shared clones. This receptor has the CDR3 CSVVRDGVAAQYF. At the DNA level, the sequence is TGCAGCGTTGTGCGGGACGGCGTTGCGGCCCAGTACTTC.